This record concerns one T cell receptor (beta chain) sequence. Its antigen is not identified. This sample is drawn from a study of cytomegalovirus exposure and HLA in healthy donors. A multiplex PCR was run with 60 Vbeta primers and 13 Jbeta primers. Here immunoSEQ multiplex PCR was the method, and the copy in TCRdb shows in-frame clones only, minus some. This repertoire includes over 80,000 clones. This CDR3 comprises 15 residues. Germline CDR1 and CDR2: LNHDA and SQIVND (reference sequence). Trimming took 2 bases from V and 10 from J, leaving 18 bases between them. Findings of the study overall: Analyses of presence/absence relied on an assumption of roughly uniform sequencing depth across donors.

V is TRBV19 and J is TRBJ2-1; D may be TRBD1 (5 bases). The receptor comes from a girl between 10 and 17 years old in good health and CMV-seropositive. The sample comprised PBMCs. This CDR3 is CASSIRQGLRQEQFF. In nucleotides, the CDR3 is TGTGCCAGTAGTATACGGCAGGGTTTACGACAAGAGCAGTTCTTC.